This TCR beta chain was sequenced during a study of cytomegalovirus exposure and HLA in healthy donors (dated 2017 in TCRdb). Study-level background: According to an earlier analysis of 587 of the donors, about 170 million T cells yielded some 120 million unique TCR beta sequences and roughly 280 Gb of sequence data. Rather than drawing on any new phenotypic data, the later analysis identified candidate immune exposures from TCR beta sequences and the way those sequences occurred across donors. To decide whether each TCR beta V gene segment behaved as functional or pseudogenic, an earlier analysis of over 500 of the donors relied on high-throughput TCR beta sequencing. A later analysis re-analyzed previously published TCR beta repertoires from about 600 donors and added high-resolution HLA genotyping to study TCR occurrence patterns. On average, about 240,000 unique TCR beta nucleotide sequences were sequenced per donor among a few hundred genotyped donors of the cohort, with roughly 20% of those sequences being non-productive. The number of typed donors differed by locus: about 620-640 for A, B, C, DRB1 and DQB1; 500 to 550 for DQA1; 606 for DPA1; and around 470 for DPB1. A separate validation cohort of roughly 120 different subjects was used in addition to the 666-subject first cohort. The study profiled the T cell repertoires of under 850 subjects by immunosequencing and related them to cytomegalovirus serostatus. Roughly five DR-DQ haplotypes were handled as single units for association and clustering because linkage in the cohort was strong. All discovery cohort repertoires had been generated using a single sequencing platform. Both class I and class II loci were covered by HLA typing, at four-digit resolution. A later genetic analysis took genome-wide SNP genotypes for about 65% of the 666 donors and used that subset as a discovery cohort. Among the roughly 380 genotyped donors, approximately 81% belonged to the genetic ancestry cluster associated with self-reported Caucasian donors. An early release covering about 600 HLA-typed donors comprised about 310 gigabases of sequencing data and roughly 86 million unique TCR sequences. To predict cytomegalovirus infection status, the study combined high-throughput TCR immunosequencing, statistical association of individual TCRs with disease status, and machine learning. Donor age, sex, ethnicity and CMV serostatus were compiled alongside the repertoire data. The study aimed to test whether cataloging public T cell receptors could reveal signatures of past pathogen exposure. What the work shows at the level of the full study, not this receptor alone: Broadly in line with IMGT annotations, most TCR beta V segments showed up in productive rearrangements about 87% or about 30% of the time in an earlier analysis of around 550 of the donors. The classifier was reported to diagnose cytomegalovirus status with high specificity and sensitivity in both the original cohort and the validation cohort. In this cohort, only TCR beta chains were sequenced, and detectable features were limited by the absence of alpha or paired-chain data. Because counts were too low, roughly 18 rarely observed V segments, including chromosome 9 orphons, were left out of the earlier analysis of 500 to 750 of the donors. Several of the top co-occurrence clusters appeared to be linked to parvovirus B19, influenza, CMV and Epstein-Barr virus, according to a later analysis. A later genetic analysis associated a missense DCLRE1C variant with V-gene and J-gene trimming of TCR beta chains, and an independent cohort replicated the association. For the cohort, immune exposure information was limited to CMV serostatus. Most CMV-associated TCR beta chains appeared to be HLA-restricted in a later analysis, and the HLA associations seemed to be driven largely by CMV exposure. Some IMGT-functional V segments, including TRBV6-2 and TRBV6-3, could not be distinguished by the 87-base-pair reads and were therefore excluded. Roughly uniform sequencing depth across donors was assumed in presence/absence analyses, although this assumption may not hold. Linkage disequilibrium might explain the correlated functional status among segregating V segments, but an unknown experimental factor could not be ruled out. The authors suggested that the approach could potentially be extended to other disease states and immunological phenotypes. When HLA alleles, especially DR and DQ, strongly co-occurred, attributing TCR associations to individual alleles was difficult. According to a later genetic analysis, donors in an Asian-associated ancestry cluster had fewer N-insertions in productive TCRs than the approximately 710-donor mean. A later analysis found that HLA-associated TCR beta chains were more clonally expanded and had lower generation probabilities than equally common non-associated chains. The study gave a list of some 150 TCR beta chains associated with cytomegalovirus. A few of the identified cytomegalovirus-associated TCR beta chains were confirmed in vitro to be specific for cytomegalovirus antigens. Because HLA typing was unavailable for some donors at each locus, only the typed subset was used in association tests. A group of highly shared sequence variants was considered likely to be a technical artifact of the sequencing pipeline. At a false discovery rate of 0.05, a later analysis linked around 15,000 TCR beta sequences to specific HLA alleles. According to a later analysis, TCR association rates differed among HLA loci, with DRB1 alleles showing the most associated TCRs and HLA-C alleles showing the fewest. Across donors, most TCR sequences were observed very rarely, whereas some public TCRs were present in many individuals. A further reported finding was that TCR beta sequences accurately predicted the HLA-A and HLA-B alleles for most subjects in the first cohort.

V is pruned by 1 base and J by 2 bases, leaving 6 bases of the junction without a gene match. The CDR1 and CDR2 encoded by the germline V gene (reference sequence) are LNHNV and YYDKDF. Taken from cysteine to phenylalanine, the CDR3 has 16 residues. Only the CDR3 DNA stays, 48 bases, in frame from base 1. With respect to this clone: This receptor's antigen is unknown. There are no base qualities to consult, and no much larger clone falls within one base.

In total, about 650 healthy bone marrow donors made up the cohort. All cohort members were sampled while nominally healthy, although unrecorded immune exposures were likely present. The donor was CMV seronegative and belonged to the group of 380 or so seronegative cohort members. Every donor gave a peripheral blood sample, and the peripheral blood mononuclear cells from that sample were used for TCR beta sequencing. Genomic DNA was extracted from the blood cell samples with the Qiagen DNeasy Blood Extraction Kit. Library construction relied on the immunoSEQ multiplex PCR assay. For the multiplex PCR, a mixture combining 60 forward primers for TCR Vbeta segments and 13 reverse primers for TCR Jbeta segments was used. A multiplex PCR assay on genomic DNA amplified the CDR3 region of rearranged TCR beta genes. The amplified TCR beta libraries were sequenced on the Illumina HiSeq System as 87-base-pair reads. The study's processing was this. A later analysis counted some 80 million unique TCR beta chains across the 666 repertoires, and 10 million to 11 million of these chains were shared by at least two donors. To remove PCR and sequencing errors, raw reads were error-corrected and collapsed into unique sequences using a nearest-neighbor algorithm that merged closely related sequences. V, D and J gene segments were assigned by aligning CDR3 sequences to IMGT reference sequences. For a sequence to be retained, a match of at least six nucleotides was required to both a V gene segment and a J gene segment. Rearrangements were classified as productive when the CDR3 lacked stop codons and remained in frame with V and J, and all other rearrangements were classified as non-productive. Following IMGT convention, CDR3 was defined as the stretch from the second conserved V-encoded cysteine to the conserved J-encoded phenylalanine. The earlier analysis of approximately 590 of the donors excluded any sequence lacking an unambiguous match to a single V gene segment. In an earlier analysis of 500 to 750 of the donors, V segments were called functional above 56.7% productive rearrangements and were called segregating when the between-donor standard deviation exceeded 5%. A statistical classification framework was developed to diagnose cytomegalovirus status using the catalog of TCR beta chain sequences. In a later analysis, V and J genes were assigned by comparing TCR nucleotide sequences against IMGT/GENE-DB human TR gene sequences. A later analysis assigned CDR3 sequences and most-parsimonious VDJ recombination scenarios with the TCRdist pipeline. A later analysis defined each TCR beta chain by its CDR3 amino acid sequence plus V-gene family, and excluded reads lacking a unique V-gene family. To address suspected cross-contamination and a sequencing artifact, a later analysis removed approximately 600 highly shared, low-generation-probability nucleotide sequences. In a later analysis, a clonal expansion index for each public chain was calculated from normalized within-repertoire ranks of inferred template counts. In a later analysis, generation probabilities were computed using a VDJ recombination model fitted to out-of-frame rearrangements, and the results were checked against IGoR. A later analysis scored TCR-TCR, TCR-HLA and TCR-CMV co-occurrence with hypergeometric tests, applying a repertoire-size bias correction to TCR pairs. To estimate false discovery rates, a later analysis permuted the HLA or CMV assignments 20 times. A later analysis grouped co-occurring TCRs with DBSCAN, adding TCRdist sequence similarity when clustering within HLA-allele-positive subsets. Co-occurrence clustering excluded repertoires with fewer than 30,000 or more than 120,000 public chains, plus five with anomalous nucleotide sharing. The table was pulled from immuneACCESS by TCRdb, which kept in-frame rearrangements only. Such tables lose some clones; where checked, under half of the loss comes from unresolved V genes, and the rest has no known cause. V and J calls and clone size are those listed in that table; D and trimming were worked out from the DNA. The sample table holds 220,000 or so clones, of which 82% were seen once. The top ten hold 2.7% of the sample.

The chain employs TRBV15 and TRBJ2-3; TRBD2 lines up with 7 middle nucleotides. The receptor's source is a woman aged 40 to 55 in good health and CMV-seronegative. Sequenced material: PBMCs. The CDR3 reads as follows: CATSRGGAGATDTQYF. The bases are TGTGCCACCAGCAGAGGAGGGGCGGGAGCCACAGATACGCAGTATTTT.